These 7 T cell receptor beta chains originate from one sample sequenced in a study of response to subunit inactivated influenza vaccine. TCRdb reprocessed the RT-PCR reads via MiXCR and lists one record per CDR3 protein. The table shows some 150,000 distinct CDR3 sequences, with approximately 12% occurring only once. This sample also appeared in a second study, on T cells expressing NK-cell markers. In that study: In generating TCR beta cDNA, 5'RACE template switching with UMIs was used.

Sequencing was performed on CD8+ T cells sorted from PBMCs, taken 11 to 12 days after vaccination. These receptors all stem from a man aged 45-65 years who received an inactivated influenza vaccine.

The genes are TRBV5-6 and TRBJ2-5; D unresolved. Germline CDR1 and CDR2: SGHDT and YYEEEE. V dropped 0 bases and J dropped 2 bases, with 8 bases sitting between them. The CDR3 runs to 14 residues. The CDR3, as DNA: TGTGCCAGCAGCTTGGCGGTGGGACAAGAGACCCAGTACTTC. This codes for CASSLAVGQETQYF.

In this sample, this clonotype turned up a few times. V and J are TRBV7-6 and TRBJ1-1; D possibly corresponds to TRBD1 (5 bases). Germline CDR1 is SGHVS and CDR2 is FNYEAQ. The CDR3 loop spans 15 amino acids. V was pared by 5 bases and J by 5 bases, with 18 bases between. The CDR3 loop is CASSPRQPGVTEAFF. DNA of the CDR3: TGTGCCAGCAGCCCGCGACAGCCCGGGGTGACTGAAGCTTTCTTT.

This clonotype showed up just a few times. This sequence joins TRBV11-2 and TRBJ2-1; 10 bases match TRBD2. V was clipped by 0 bases and J by 16 bases; unmatched bases: 6. Germline CDR1 is SGHAT and CDR2 is FQNNGV. The CDR3 totals 13 residues. The CDR3 DNA is TGTGCCAGCAGCTTAGATCCTAGCGGGAGTTTTTTCTTC. Translating it yields CASSLDPSGSFFF.

This clonotype has just a few counts. The CDR3 spells CATSRDRRRNTEAFF. CDR3 bases: TGTGCCACCAGCAGAGATCGGCGCAGGAACACTGAAGCTTTCTTT. V usage is TRBV15 and J usage is TRBJ1-1; D unresolved. The CDR3 has 15 amino acids. V was cut by 0 bases and J by 1 base, with 9 bases left in between. The germline CDR1 and CDR2 sequences are LNHNV and YYDKDF (reference sequence).

The table lists this clonotype with many counts. The gene calls are TRBV7-2 and TRBJ1-5, with D maybe TRBD1 (5 bases). The CDR3 totals 13 residues. V was clipped by 5 bases and J by 4 bases, with 9 bases between them. The germline V gene has CDR1 SGHTA and CDR2 FQGNSA. The CDR3 DNA reads TGTGCCAGCAGCCCCGGACATAATCAGCCCCAGCATTTT. This encodes CASSPGHNQPQHF.

This clonotype was observed a handful of times. This chain connects TRBV2 to TRBJ2-5; TRBD1 aligns across 11 bases. V shed 8 bases, J shed 5 bases, and the junction held 16 bases outside the gene matches. Per germline, CDR1 SNHLY and CDR2 FYNNEI. The CDR3 contains 17 residues. The CDR3 DNA is TGTGCCAGCCTCAGCATATTTGGGACAGGGGGTGATGAGACCCAGTACTTC. The encoded protein is CASLSIFGTGGDETQYF.

This clonotype was picked up a small number of times. CDR3 DNA: TGTGCCAGCAGCTTAGATCCGGCCTCGTCGGGCTACGAGCAGTACTTC. It yields the protein CASSLDPASSGYEQYF. The genes are TRBV11-2 and TRBJ2-7; unclear D gene. This CDR3 contains 16 residues. Germline V lookup: CDR1 SGHAT, CDR2 FQNNGV. V was clipped by 0 bases and J by 3 bases, with 15 bases between them.